This TCR beta chain comes out of a study of blood T cell repertoires in COVID-19. Source study methods: Estimation of nucleated cell counts relied on the amplification of reference gene primers. TCRdb's copy holds only in-frame clones and misses some; the assay was immunoSEQ multiplex PCR. The DNA was the basis for D and trimming; V, J and clone size are from that table. The data contain some 270,000 clones, roughly 80% of them seen just once; the ten biggest clones take up approximately 14%. This clone was seen a few times. The CDR3 is 15 amino acids. With 2 bases clipped from V and 5 bases from J, the junction kept 7 bases outside the gene matches. CDR1 and CDR2 (germline): LGHNA, YNFKEQ.

The TCR originated in a person between 65 and 79 years old with COVID-19, enrolled during active disease. The sequenced sample consisted of peripheral blood. V usage is TRBV4-2 and J usage is TRBJ1-1, with TRBD1 identical over 8 bases. The CDR3 DNA is TGTGCCAGCAGCCAAAGGACAGGGCGTGTTACTGAAGCTTTCTTT. Translated, it gives CASSQRTGRVTEAFF.